Below are 5 T cell receptor beta chains sequenced from a single sample in a study of cytomegalovirus exposure and HLA in healthy donors. PCR amplification relied on 60 Vbeta primers (plus 13 Jbeta primers). The table came from immunoSEQ multiplex PCR; TCRdb's copy has only in-frame clones and leaves some out. Among under 200,000 clones listed, less than 85% were seen once. The sequenced material came from PBMCs. The receptors stem from a man in his fifties or sixties in good health and CMV-seronegative.

In this sample, this clone turned up a few times. The chain combines TRBV27 with TRBJ1-4; 9 nucleotides align to TRBD1. After removal of 4 bases from V and 6 bases from J, the junction contained 0 bases not matched to a gene. This CDR3 comprises 13 residues. Per germline, CDR1 MNHEY and CDR2 SMNVEV (reference sequence). The CDR3 loop reads CASSWDRDEKLFF. The CDR3 nucleotides read TGTGCCAGCAGTTGGGACAGGGATGAAAAACTGTTTTTT.

The chain recombines TRBV28 with TRBJ2-1; 13 nucleotides agree with TRBD2. Germline lookup yields CDR1 MDHEN and CDR2 SYDVKM. Trimming cost V 9 bases and J 6 bases; bases outside gene matches: 5. The CDR3 length is 14 residues. The CDR3 DNA follows: TGTGCCAGTACAGGACTAGCGGGAGTCAATGAGCAGTTCTTC. Residues: CASTGLAGVNEQFF.

The V and J genes are TRBV27 and TRBJ2-2; D uncertain. The CDR3 spans 16 residues. V was pared by 2 bases and J by 7 bases, with 17 bases between. Germline V gene sequence: CDR1 MNHEY, CDR2 SMNVEV (reference sequence). The CDR3 coding sequence is TGTGCCAGCAGTTTAACGGTCCCTAGTTATGACGGGGAGCTGTTTTTT. Its translation: CASSLTVPSYDGELFF.

The chain joins TRBV2 to TRBJ1-2; 12 bases line up with TRBD1. The CDR3 runs to 14 residues. The V gene end was trimmed by 5 bases and the J gene end by 14 bases; junction bases not matched to a gene: 12. Germline V CDR1 and CDR2: SNHLY, FYNNEI. This CDR3 is CASSIIGTGGRWTF. The CDR3 coding sequence is TGTGCCAGCAGTATCATCGGGACAGGGGGCCGCTGGACCTTC.

The chain is built from TRBV2 and TRBJ2-3, with a possible D match to TRBD1 (5 bases). V was cut by 9 bases and J by 2 bases, with 21 bases left in between. The length of the CDR3 is 16 residues. Germline loops: CDR1 SNHLY, CDR2 FYNNEI. In DNA form, the CDR3 reads TGTGCCAGAAGGGCAGATTGGGGCAGCCTCACAGATACGCAGTATTTT. It is translated as CARRADWGSLTDTQYF.